This is a list of T cell receptor beta chains from one sample in a study of cytomegalovirus exposure and HLA in healthy donors. The method was immunoSEQ multiplex PCR; TCRdb's version includes in-frame clones alone and lacks a portion of them. The sample holds 300,000 or so clones; 88% are singletons and the top ten take roughly 0.88%. Sequencing was done on a sample of PBMCs. The receptors stem from a young man in good health and CMV-seronegative. The CDR3 runs from the conserved cysteine through the conserved F or W. The order of the fields is D gene, clone size, V gene, J gene, CDR3 protein, CDR3 DNA. The D gene is left open where the match is weak. Only some rows state a clone size, as once, few, many or a class for expanded clones.

D gene: TRBD1; clone size: -; V gene: TRBV6-6; J gene: TRBJ1-2; CDR3 protein: CASSPGQGVVGYTF; CDR3 DNA: TGTGCCAGCAGTCCGGGACAGGGGGTCGTGGGCTACACCTTC
D gene: -; clone size: -; V gene: TRBV6-5; J gene: TRBJ1-1; CDR3 protein: CASSNNRVTEAFF; CDR3 DNA: TGTGCCAGCAGTAACAACAGGGTGACTGAAGCTTTCTTT
D gene: -; clone size: -; V gene: TRBV19; J gene: TRBJ2-7; CDR3 protein: CASKSTLGPYEQYF; CDR3 DNA: TGTGCCAGTAAGTCGACACTGGGGCCCTACGAGCAGTACTTC
D gene: -; clone size: -; V gene: TRBV5-4; J gene: TRBJ2-3; CDR3 protein: CASSLAGSTDTQYF; CDR3 DNA: TGTGCCAGCAGCCTAGCCGGAAGCACAGATACGCAGTATTTT
D gene: TRBD1; clone size: once; V gene: TRBV27; J gene: TRBJ1-5; CDR3 protein: CASSRTGTGKGQPQHF; CDR3 DNA: TGTGCCAGCAGTCGCACCGGGACAGGAAAGGGTCAGCCCCAGCATTTT
D gene: TRBD2; clone size: -; V gene: TRBV7-6; J gene: TRBJ2-5; CDR3 protein: CASRPTSSGGTKTQYF; CDR3 DNA: TGTGCCAGCAGACCGACCTCTAGCGGGGGGACGAAGACCCAGTACTTC
D gene: -; clone size: -; V gene: TRBV5-6; J gene: TRBJ2-5; CDR3 protein: CASSYSETQYF; CDR3 DNA: TGTGCCAGCAGCTATTCGGAGACCCAGTACTTC
D gene: TRBD2; clone size: -; V gene: TRBV5-4; J gene: TRBJ2-5; CDR3 protein: CASSTPAAGLAEGVQETQYF; CDR3 DNA: TGTGCCAGCAGCACCCCGGCAGCGGGACTAGCGGAGGGGGTACAAGAGACCCAGTACTTC
D gene: TRBD1; clone size: -; V gene: TRBV7-9; J gene: TRBJ1-1; CDR3 protein: CASSLPGQGANTEAFF; CDR3 DNA: TGTGCCAGCAGCTTACCGGGACAGGGAGCGAACACTGAAGCTTTCTTT
D gene: -; clone size: -; V gene: TRBV4-2; J gene: TRBJ1-1; CDR3 protein: CASSRAGPNTEAFF; CDR3 DNA: TGTGCCAGCAGCCGGGCGGGACCGAACACTGAAGCTTTCTTT
D gene: TRBD2; clone size: -; V gene: TRBV4-3; J gene: TRBJ2-2; CDR3 protein: CASSHLGGANTGELFF; CDR3 DNA: TGCGCCAGCAGCCACTTGGGGGGGGCGAACACCGGGGAGCTGTTTTTT
D gene: -; clone size: -; V gene: TRBV28; J gene: TRBJ1-2; CDR3 protein: CASRETGVYGYTF; CDR3 DNA: TGTGCCAGCAGGGAGACGGGAGTCTATGGCTACACCTTC
D gene: TRBD1; clone size: -; V gene: TRBV7-9; J gene: TRBJ2-1; CDR3 protein: CASSRDRGAYNEQFF; CDR3 DNA: TGTGCCAGCAGCCGTGACAGGGGCGCGTACAATGAGCAGTTCTTC
D gene: -; clone size: -; V gene: TRBV11-2; J gene: TRBJ2-6; CDR3 protein: CASGLSGANVLTF; CDR3 DNA: TGTGCCAGCGGACTCTCTGGGGCCAACGTCCTGACTTTC
D gene: -; clone size: -; V gene: TRBV15; J gene: TRBJ1-1; CDR3 protein: CATSRDRGNTEAFF; CDR3 DNA: TGTGCCACCAGCAGAGATCGGGGGAACACTGAAGCTTTCTTT
D gene: -; clone size: -; V gene: TRBV7-2; J gene: TRBJ1-5; CDR3 protein: CASSFSGYNQPQHF; CDR3 DNA: TGTGCCAGCAGCTTTTCAGGGTACAATCAGCCCCAGCATTTT
D gene: -; clone size: -; V gene: TRBV6-5; J gene: TRBJ1-6; CDR3 protein: CASSYGGSSPLHF; CDR3 DNA: TGTGCCAGCAGTTACGGGGGGAGCTCACCCCTCCACTTT
D gene: TRBD1; clone size: -; V gene: TRBV6-1; J gene: TRBJ1-1; CDR3 protein: CASSLDRGLNTEAFF; CDR3 DNA: TGTGCCAGCAGTTTGGACAGGGGCTTGAACACTGAAGCTTTCTTT
D gene: -; clone size: -; V gene: TRBV4-1; J gene: TRBJ2-5; CDR3 protein: CASSQVLSQETQYF; CDR3 DNA: TGCGCCAGCAGCCAAGTGTTGTCACAGGAGACCCAGTACTTC
D gene: -; clone size: -; V gene: TRBV5-1; J gene: TRBJ1-5; CDR3 protein: CASSLDSPNQPQHF; CDR3 DNA: TGCGCCAGCAGCTTGGATTCTCCGAATCAGCCCCAGCATTTT
D gene: TRBD2; clone size: -; V gene: TRBV7-6; J gene: TRBJ2-1; CDR3 protein: CASTNTSGGFLSNEQFF; CDR3 DNA: TGTGCCAGCACCAATACTAGCGGGGGATTCCTCAGCAATGAGCAGTTCTTC
D gene: -; clone size: few; V gene: TRBV14; J gene: TRBJ1-1; CDR3 protein: CASSLRGTGRAEAFF; CDR3 DNA: TGTGCCAGCAGCCTTAGAGGAACAGGGCGGGCTGAAGCTTTCTTT
D gene: TRBD1; clone size: once; V gene: TRBV7-7; J gene: TRBJ1-5; CDR3 protein: CASSTGTGGTSNQPQHF; CDR3 DNA: TGTGCCAGCAGCACCGGGACAGGGGGGACTAGCAATCAGCCCCAGCATTTT
D gene: -; clone size: -; V gene: TRBV7-9; J gene: TRBJ2-1; CDR3 protein: CASQEGTYNEQFF; CDR3 DNA: TGTGCCAGCCAGGAAGGTACTTACAATGAGCAGTTCTTC
D gene: TRBD2; clone size: -; V gene: TRBV5-1; J gene: TRBJ2-1; CDR3 protein: CASSLSSGGINDNEQFF; CDR3 DNA: TGCGCCAGCAGCTTGAGTAGCGGGGGGATAAACGACAATGAGCAGTTCTTC
D gene: TRBD2; clone size: -; V gene: TRBV30; J gene: TRBJ2-1; CDR3 protein: CAWKTSFLDNEQFF; CDR3 DNA: TGTGCCTGGAAGACTAGCTTCTTGGACAATGAGCAGTTCTTC
D gene: -; clone size: -; V gene: TRBV10-3; J gene: TRBJ2-1; CDR3 protein: CAISEHGGEYEQFF; CDR3 DNA: TGTGCCATCAGTGAACACGGAGGGGAATATGAGCAGTTCTTC
D gene: -; clone size: once; V gene: TRBV7-6; J gene: TRBJ2-2; CDR3 protein: CASSRQEYTGELFF; CDR3 DNA: TGTGCCAGCAGCCGTCAGGAATACACCGGGGAGCTGTTTTTT
D gene: -; clone size: -; V gene: TRBV6-1; J gene: TRBJ1-2; CDR3 protein: CASSEMGTVYGYTF; CDR3 DNA: TGTGCCAGCAGTGAAATGGGTACAGTCTATGGCTACACCTTC
D gene: TRBD1; clone size: -; V gene: TRBV5-1; J gene: TRBJ1-2; CDR3 protein: CASSLGRDRDGGYTF; CDR3 DNA: TGCGCCAGCAGCTTGGGCCGGGACAGGGATGGTGGCTACACCTTC
D gene: TRBD1; clone size: -; V gene: TRBV19; J gene: TRBJ1-6; CDR3 protein: CASSTFGTGAPNSPLHF; CDR3 DNA: TGTGCCAGTAGTACTTTTGGGACAGGAGCCCCCAATTCACCCCTCCACTTT
D gene: TRBD2; clone size: once; V gene: TRBV15; J gene: TRBJ2-1; CDR3 protein: CATSSEGASGAIEQFF; CDR3 DNA: TGTGCCACCAGCTCCGAAGGGGCTAGCGGGGCGATTGAGCAGTTCTTC
D gene: TRBD1; clone size: -; V gene: TRBV27; J gene: TRBJ1-5; CDR3 protein: CASSSRGGNQPQHF; CDR3 DNA: TGTGCCAGCAGTTCCAGGGGGGGCAATCAGCCCCAGCATTTT
D gene: TRBD1; clone size: -; V gene: TRBV9; J gene: TRBJ1-1; CDR3 protein: CASSTRTGAYTEAFF; CDR3 DNA: TGTGCCAGCAGCACCCGGACAGGGGCCTACACTGAAGCTTTCTTT
D gene: -; clone size: -; V gene: TRBV4-1; J gene: TRBJ2-1; CDR3 protein: CASSQVVGGGNEQFF; CDR3 DNA: TGCGCCAGCAGCCAAGTCGTAGGGGGGGGGAATGAGCAGTTCTTC
D gene: -; clone size: few; V gene: TRBV27; J gene: TRBJ1-2; CDR3 protein: CASSLRGNYGYTF; CDR3 DNA: TGTGCCAGCAGTTTAAGAGGGAACTATGGCTACACCTTC
D gene: TRBD1; clone size: -; V gene: TRBV25-1; J gene: TRBJ2-2; CDR3 protein: CATSTGLPGELFF; CDR3 DNA: TGTGCCACCTCGACAGGGTTGCCCGGGGAGCTGTTTTTT
D gene: TRBD2; clone size: -; V gene: TRBV7-6; J gene: TRBJ2-1; CDR3 protein: CASSSGRLAGGGDEQFF; CDR3 DNA: TGTGCCAGCAGCTCTGGAAGGCTAGCGGGGGGCGGGGATGAGCAGTTCTTC
D gene: TRBD2; clone size: -; V gene: TRBV27; J gene: TRBJ2-3; CDR3 protein: CASSLAGGAFFSTQYF; CDR3 DNA: TGTGCCAGCAGTTTAGCGGGGGGGGCCTTTTTCAGCACGCAGTATTTT
D gene: -; clone size: -; V gene: TRBV19; J gene: TRBJ2-1; CDR3 protein: CASSMILGSYNEQFF; CDR3 DNA: TGTGCCAGTAGTATGATACTAGGTTCCTACAATGAGCAGTTCTTC
D gene: TRBD1; clone size: -; V gene: TRBV2; J gene: TRBJ1-6; CDR3 protein: CASSYTVQGRHNSPLHF; CDR3 DNA: TGTGCCAGCAGCTACACCGTACAGGGGCGGCATAATTCACCCCTCCACTTT
D gene: -; clone size: -; V gene: TRBV6-5; J gene: TRBJ2-7; CDR3 protein: CASSGSDRSFYEQYF; CDR3 DNA: TGTGCCAGCAGTGGATCTGACAGGTCCTTCTACGAGCAGTACTTC
D gene: TRBD1; clone size: -; V gene: TRBV6-5; J gene: TRBJ2-5; CDR3 protein: CASIPGQGKQTQYF; CDR3 DNA: TGTGCCAGCATTCCGGGACAGGGAAAACAGACCCAGTACTTC
D gene: TRBD1; clone size: -; V gene: TRBV6-6; J gene: TRBJ1-1; CDR3 protein: CASSPIGTANTEAFF; CDR3 DNA: TGTGCCAGCAGTCCAATAGGGACAGCGAACACTGAAGCTTTCTTT
D gene: -; clone size: once; V gene: TRBV4-3; J gene: TRBJ1-6; CDR3 protein: CASSQAEVARSNSPLHF; CDR3 DNA: TGCGCCAGCAGCCAAGCCGAAGTGGCGAGGAGTAATTCACCCCTCCACTTT
D gene: TRBD1; clone size: -; V gene: TRBV10-3; J gene: TRBJ1-2; CDR3 protein: CAISETGGTYGYTF; CDR3 DNA: TGTGCCATCAGTGAGACAGGGGGCACCTATGGCTACACCTTC
D gene: -; clone size: -; V gene: TRBV6-5; J gene: TRBJ1-2; CDR3 protein: CASSYSLRRGADGYTF; CDR3 DNA: TGTGCCAGCAGTTACTCTCTTCGCCGAGGCGCCGACGGCTACACCTTC
D gene: TRBD2; clone size: -; V gene: TRBV29-1; J gene: TRBJ2-3; CDR3 protein: CSVEGRGGLPDTQYF; CDR3 DNA: TGCAGCGTTGAAGGGCGGGGGGGCCTCCCGGATACGCAGTATTTT
D gene: TRBD1; clone size: -; V gene: TRBV9; J gene: TRBJ1-2; CDR3 protein: CASSVQTGAEGYTF; CDR3 DNA: TGTGCCAGCAGCGTCCAGACAGGGGCGGAGGGCTACACCTTC
D gene: -; clone size: -; V gene: TRBV7-9; J gene: TRBJ1-2; CDR3 protein: CASSLGQNGYTF; CDR3 DNA: TGTGCCAGCAGCTTAGGACAGAATGGCTACACCTTC
D gene: TRBD2; clone size: once; V gene: TRBV4-2; J gene: TRBJ2-1; CDR3 protein: CASSQLLAGGDNEQFF; CDR3 DNA: TGTGCCAGCAGCCAACTACTAGCGGGGGGGGACAATGAGCAGTTCTTC
D gene: -; clone size: -; V gene: TRBV5-1; J gene: TRBJ1-1; CDR3 protein: CASSKDGGTEAFF; CDR3 DNA: TGCGCCAGCAGCAAGGATGGGGGGACTGAAGCTTTCTTT
D gene: -; clone size: -; V gene: TRBV18; J gene: TRBJ2-7; CDR3 protein: CASSPPSGPNREQYF; CDR3 DNA: TGTGCCAGCTCACCACCCAGCGGGCCAAATCGAGAGCAGTACTTC
D gene: -; clone size: -; V gene: TRBV7-9; J gene: TRBJ1-1; CDR3 protein: CASSLRRNLHTEAFF; CDR3 DNA: TGTGCCAGCAGCTTAAGGAGGAATCTCCACACTGAAGCTTTCTTT
D gene: -; clone size: -; V gene: TRBV5-1; J gene: TRBJ2-7; CDR3 protein: CASSLAPDSPYEQYF; CDR3 DNA: TGCGCCAGCAGCTTGGCCCCAGACAGTCCCTACGAGCAGTACTTC